The rows below give T cell receptor beta chains drawn from one sample of a study of long-term antiretroviral therapy in people with HIV. The protocol was immunoSEQ multiplex PCR, while the TCRdb copy is restricted to in-frame clones and leaves out a portion. This sample carries under 45,000 clones, around 83% of them seen once, and the ten largest clones take 4.5% to 6%. The source material was unsorted PBMCs, sampled 3.1 years after starting antiretroviral therapy. The receptors were gathered from a woman aged 50 to 60 with HIV. Each CDR3 is given with its conserved first and last residue. D genes are given only for firm matches. Clone size, where shown, is once, few, many, or a class for clones that have expanded.

clone_size,d_call,v_call,j_call,cdr3_nt,cdr3_aa
NA,NA,TRBV4-3,TRBJ2-1,TGCGCCAGCAGCCAAGCCAGGACCTCCTACAATGAGCAGTTCTTC,CASSQARTSYNEQFF
NA,TRBD1,TRBV7-9,TRBJ2-1,TGTGCCAGCAGCTTAGGGACAGGGTTCCTTGCGCCCCCCCTTGAGCAGTTCTTC,CASSLGTGFLAPPLEQFF
once,TRBD1,TRBV7-9,TRBJ2-1,TGTGCCAGCAGCTTCGACAGGGGCTCCTACAATGAGCAGTTCTTC,CASSFDRGSYNEQFF
NA,NA,TRBV4-2,TRBJ1-3,TGTGCCAGCAGCCAGGATGGGTCCGGTGGAAACACCATATATTTT,CASSQDGSGGNTIYF
NA,TRBD2,TRBV7-8,TRBJ2-7,TGTGCCAGCAGCTTAAGGGAGGGGAAGGCCTACGAGCAGTACTTC,CASSLREGKAYEQYF
NA,TRBD1,TRBV30,TRBJ2-7,TGTGCCTGGACGGGAAGGGACAGGCGGCGGAACGAGCAGTACTTC,CAWTGRDRRRNEQYF
NA,NA,TRBV7-2,TRBJ1-4,TGTGCCAGCAGCCTCAGGGGTCGGCCTAATGAAAAACTGTTTTTT,CASSLRGRPNEKLFF
NA,TRBD2,TRBV30,TRBJ2-7,TGTGCCTGGACCCAAGCGGGGGGGCTATCCGAGCAGTACTTC,CAWTQAGGLSEQYF
NA,TRBD1,TRBV9,TRBJ2-7,TGTGCCAGCAGCCCTTGGGACAGTACCTACGAGCAGTACTTC,CASSPWDSTYEQYF
NA,TRBD1,TRBV9,TRBJ1-3,TGTGCCAGCAGCGTAGATTTGGAGTCAGGACAGGGGGCGTCTGGAAACACCATATATTTT,CASSVDLESGQGASGNTIYF
few,TRBD1,TRBV29-1,TRBJ1-1,TGCAGCGCACAGGGGTGGAACACTGAAGCTTTCTTT,CSAQGWNTEAFF
NA,NA,TRBV12-5,TRBJ2-1,TGTGCTAGTGGTTTGAGGGACAAACCCTACAATGAGCAGTTCTTC,CASGLRDKPYNEQFF
NA,TRBD1,TRBV27,TRBJ2-1,TGTGCCAGCTCCCGGGACAGCCTTGGCACGGAGTACAATGAGCAGTTCTTC,CASSRDSLGTEYNEQFF
NA,TRBD1,TRBV5-4,TRBJ1-1,TGTGCCAGCAGCGGGGACAGGGCTTCCCCAGCTTTCTTT,CASSGDRASPAFF
NA,NA,TRBV27,TRBJ2-7,TGTGCCAGCAGTTTAACCACAGGGGGACTATACTACGAGCAGTACTTC,CASSLTTGGLYYEQYF
NA,NA,TRBV6-5,TRBJ2-5,TGTGCCAGCAGCTCCGACGGCCTCTTAGGGGAGACCCAGTACTTC,CASSSDGLLGETQYF
NA,NA,TRBV7-9,TRBJ1-1,TGTGCCAGCAGCCTCGGGAATGAACAGTCAGCTTTCTTT,CASSLGNEQSAFF
NA,NA,TRBV10-2,TRBJ1-4,TGCGCCAGCAGTGGTGTGAGAGACAGGGAAAAACTGTTTTTT,CASSGVRDREKLFF
NA,NA,TRBV18,TRBJ1-2,TGTGCCAGCTCACCAAATCCAGGGGCCGCGAACTATGGCTACACCTTC,CASSPNPGAANYGYTF
NA,NA,TRBV2,TRBJ2-7,TGTGCCAGCAGACCGGGATATAAGGGCGACGAGCAGTACTTC,CASRPGYKGDEQYF
NA,NA,TRBV6-1,TRBJ1-6,TGTGCCAGCAGTGAATTCTACAGGGTGGATAATTCACCCCTCCACTTT,CASSEFYRVDNSPLHF
NA,NA,TRBV7-9,TRBJ2-3,TGTGCCAGCAGCTATCGGGGGCCCCGCGGCACAGATACGCAGTATTTT,CASSYRGPRGTDTQYF
NA,NA,TRBV7-9,TRBJ1-1,TGTGCCAGCAGCCCCCAGGGCACTGAAGCTTTCTTT,CASSPQGTEAFF
NA,NA,TRBV28,TRBJ1-2,TGTGCCAGCAACCGGGCGTCCCTAAAATACTCTAACTATGGCTACACCTTC,CASNRASLKYSNYGYTF